This TCR beta chain originates from a study of CD8 T cells in ankylosing spondylitis (dated by TCRdb to 2017 to 2019). Context from the whole study: To find TCR variants linked to disease, the study profiled T cell receptor beta repertoires in ankylosing spondylitis patients and healthy donors. Peripheral blood was sampled, and synovial fluid was also collected from ankylosing spondylitis patients. In total, the full study cohort was made up of 108 healthy donors and approximately 27 ankylosing spondylitis patients. Results and caveats for the whole study, not just this receptor: The disease-linked clones were reported as significantly enriched in matched synovial fluid samples from ankylosing spondylitis patients. Some TCR beta motif variants had previously been reported in synovial fluid and blood of reactive arthritis patients, which suggested common disease-initiation mechanisms. A CD8+ phenotype was shown by the disease-linked clones, which were found at relatively low frequencies in peripheral blood. A TCR beta motif of eight highly homologous amino acid variants appeared characteristic of blood from ankylosing spondylitis patients.

The CDR3 goes from the cysteine to the phenylalanine over 13 residues. Of the read, only the CDR3 DNA is kept; its 39 bases are in frame from base 1. V is cut by 6 bases and J by 1 base, and the space between the germline ends is 11 bases. The germline V gene (reference sequence) yields DFQATT for CDR1 and SNEGSKA for CDR2. Sequenced on an Illumina HiSeq 2500. TCR beta libraries were prepared by quantitative 5'-RACE with molecular barcodes. The original pipeline was this. Disease-linked TCR variants were identified with a new computational method built on a probabilistic model of VDJ rearrangement. TCRdb reprocessed the public reads (quality trimming at Q25 with fastp, clone calling with MiXCR) and kept in-frame beta chains. CDR3 protein sequences are deduplicated, and each keeps its most common genes and DNA. The V and J calls come from TCRdb's annotation, not from the publication. The sample table records more than 250,000 distinct CDR3 sequences; more than 9% of these occur just once. Around 8.4% of the sample lies in the top ten.

This clonotype was observed at least ten times. The antigen it recognizes is unknown. Per-base quality was not reported, and no clone a single base away is much larger than it. The sequenced sample was blood, either unsorted or a sorted T cell fraction (not recorded which). The receptor was isolated from a female donor with ankylosing spondylitis or in good health (not recorded which). The rearrangement combines TRBV20-1 with TRBJ2-3; TRBD1 is a possible D gene, resting on 6 matching bases. The nucleotide sequence reads as follows: TGCAGTGCCAGGGGTGTGGGCACAGATACGCAGTATTTT. This gives the protein CSARGVGTDTQYF.